This T cell receptor beta chain was sequenced during a study of blood T cell repertoires in COVID-19. Study summary: From the United States, Italy and Spain came samples of acute and convalescent COVID-19. Sources were T cells, B-cell-depleted T cells, or PBMCs; the material itself was cDNA or gDNA.

In the source study's methods: Quantification of nucleated cells was approximated via reference gene primer amplification. The data were produced by immunoSEQ multiplex PCR, yet TCRdb's version contains in-frame clones alone and is incomplete. Clone size and the V and J calls come from that table; the DNA yielded D and trimming. The profile covers about 410,000 clones, with roughly 88% appearing a single time and about 1.5% taken by the ten largest. Looked up from germline, CDR1 is SGHRS and CDR2 is YFSETQ. This CDR3 has 15 residues. V shed 0 bases and J 3 bases; nucleotides not matched to a gene: 4.

The J gene is TRBJ2-3, the V gene TRBV5-1, with 7 nucleotides matching TRBD1. Source material: peripheral blood. The clonotype comes from a woman aged 25-40 years with active or convalescent COVID-19. CDR3 region: CASSLARTGTDTQYF. The CDR3 coding sequence is TGCGCCAGCAGCTTGGCAAGGACAGGAACAGATACGCAGTATTTT.